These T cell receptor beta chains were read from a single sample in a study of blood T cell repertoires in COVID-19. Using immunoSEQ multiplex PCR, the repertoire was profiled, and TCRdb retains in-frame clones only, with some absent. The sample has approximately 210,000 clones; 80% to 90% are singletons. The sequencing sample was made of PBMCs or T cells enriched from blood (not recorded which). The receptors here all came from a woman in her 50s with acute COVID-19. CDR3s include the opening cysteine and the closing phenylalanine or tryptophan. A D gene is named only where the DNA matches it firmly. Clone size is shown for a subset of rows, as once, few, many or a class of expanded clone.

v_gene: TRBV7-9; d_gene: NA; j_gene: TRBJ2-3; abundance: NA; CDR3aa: CASSPLYTGTGTDTQYF; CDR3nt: TGTGCCAGCAGCCCCCTATATACAGGGACGGGGACAGATACGCAGTATTTT
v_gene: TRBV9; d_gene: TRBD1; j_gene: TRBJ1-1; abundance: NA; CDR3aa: CASSATGTMAEAFF; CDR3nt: TGTGCCAGCAGCGCGACAGGGACGATGGCTGAAGCTTTCTTT
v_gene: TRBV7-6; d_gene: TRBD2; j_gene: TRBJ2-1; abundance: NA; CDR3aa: CASSLALEGSSGSYINEQFF; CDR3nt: TGTGCCAGCAGCTTAGCGCTAGAAGGGTCTAGCGGGAGTTATATAAATGAGCAGTTCTTC
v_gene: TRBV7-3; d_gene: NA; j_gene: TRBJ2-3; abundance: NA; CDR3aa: CASSFKGGTDTQYF; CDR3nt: TGTGCCAGCAGCTTTAAGGGGGGCACAGATACGCAGTATTTT
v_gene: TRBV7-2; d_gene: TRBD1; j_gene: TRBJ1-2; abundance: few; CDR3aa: CASSRTGWYGYTF; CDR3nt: TGTGCCAGCAGCCGGACAGGGTGGTATGGCTACACCTTC
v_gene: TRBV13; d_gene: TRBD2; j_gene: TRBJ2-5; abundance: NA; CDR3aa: CASSRLAEETQYF; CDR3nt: TGTGCCAGCAGCCGGCTAGCGGAAGAGACCCAGTACTTC
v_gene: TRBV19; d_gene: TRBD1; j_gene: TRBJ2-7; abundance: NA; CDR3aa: CASSTGQHHEQYF; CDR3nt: TGTGCCAGTAGTACGGGACAGCACCACGAGCAGTACTTC
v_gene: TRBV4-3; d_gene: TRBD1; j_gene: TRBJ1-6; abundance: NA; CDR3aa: CASSQHRDSGSPLHF; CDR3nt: TGCGCCAGCAGCCAACACCGGGACAGTGGGTCACCCCTCCACTTT
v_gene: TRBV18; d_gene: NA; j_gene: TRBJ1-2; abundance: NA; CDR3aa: CASSPAGGDGYTF; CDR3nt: TGTGCCAGCTCACCGGCGGGGGGCGATGGCTACACCTTC
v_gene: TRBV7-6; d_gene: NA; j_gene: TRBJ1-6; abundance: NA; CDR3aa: CARKEGDSPLHF; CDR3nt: TGTGCCAGAAAGGAAGGGGATTCACCCCTCCACTTT
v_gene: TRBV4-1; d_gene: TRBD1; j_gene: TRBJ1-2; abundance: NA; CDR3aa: CASSHNRDRDFGYTF; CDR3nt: TGCGCCAGCAGCCATAACCGGGACAGGGATTTTGGCTACACCTTC
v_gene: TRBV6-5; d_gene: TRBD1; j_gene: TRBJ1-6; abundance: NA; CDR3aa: CASRDRGLPLHF; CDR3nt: TGTGCCAGCAGGGACAGGGGTTTACCCCTCCACTTT
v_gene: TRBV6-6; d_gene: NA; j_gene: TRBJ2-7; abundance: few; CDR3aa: CASRSSGTHSYEQYF; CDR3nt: TGTGCCAGCAGATCCTCGGGGACTCACTCCTACGAGCAGTACTTC
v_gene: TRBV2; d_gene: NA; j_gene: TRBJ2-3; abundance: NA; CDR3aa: CASSEFRRTDTQYF; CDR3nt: TGTGCCAGCAGTGAATTCCGGCGGACAGATACGCAGTATTTT
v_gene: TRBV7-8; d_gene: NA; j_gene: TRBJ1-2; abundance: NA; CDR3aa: CASSLTPGKGYTF; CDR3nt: TGTGCCAGCAGCTTAACACCAGGGAAGGGCTACACCTTC
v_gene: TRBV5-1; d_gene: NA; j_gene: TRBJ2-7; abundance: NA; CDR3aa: CASSLSGSSYEQYF; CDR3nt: TGCGCCAGCAGCTTAAGCGGAAGCTCCTACGAGCAGTACTTC
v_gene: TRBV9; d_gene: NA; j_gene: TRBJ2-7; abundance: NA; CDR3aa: CASSGGRPYEQYF; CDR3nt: TGTGCCAGCAGCGGGGGCAGGCCCTACGAGCAGTACTTC
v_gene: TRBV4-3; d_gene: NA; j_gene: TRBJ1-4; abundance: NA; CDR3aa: CASSQDPDSANEKLFF; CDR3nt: TGCGCCAGCAGCCAAGACCCGGACAGCGCTAATGAAAAACTGTTTTTT
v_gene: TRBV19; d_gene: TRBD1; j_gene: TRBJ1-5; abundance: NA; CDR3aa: CASSIGYRVSGGSNQPQHF; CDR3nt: TGTGCCAGTAGTATAGGATACCGGGTGTCAGGGGGTAGCAATCAGCCCCAGCATTTT
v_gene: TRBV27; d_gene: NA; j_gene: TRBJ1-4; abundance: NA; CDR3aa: CASSLSTYKGTNEKLFF; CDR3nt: TGTGCCAGCAGTTTATCGACATACAAGGGGACTAATGAAAAACTGTTTTTT
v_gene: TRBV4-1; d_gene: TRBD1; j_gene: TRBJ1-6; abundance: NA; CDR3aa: CASSPGDRGPNSPLHF; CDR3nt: TGCGCCAGCAGCCCGGGGGACAGGGGGCCCAATTCACCCCTCCACTTT
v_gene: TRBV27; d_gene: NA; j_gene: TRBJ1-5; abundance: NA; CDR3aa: CASGGVWNQPQHF; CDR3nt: TGTGCCAGCGGGGGGGTTTGGAATCAGCCCCAGCATTTT